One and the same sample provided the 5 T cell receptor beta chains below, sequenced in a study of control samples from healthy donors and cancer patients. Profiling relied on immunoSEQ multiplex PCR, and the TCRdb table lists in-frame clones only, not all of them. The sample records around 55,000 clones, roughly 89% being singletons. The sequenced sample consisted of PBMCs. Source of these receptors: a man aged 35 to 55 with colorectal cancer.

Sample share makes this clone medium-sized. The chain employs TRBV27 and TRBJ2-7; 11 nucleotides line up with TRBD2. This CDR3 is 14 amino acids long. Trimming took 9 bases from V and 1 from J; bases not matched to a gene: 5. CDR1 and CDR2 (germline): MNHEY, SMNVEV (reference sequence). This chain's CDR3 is CASQGLAASYEQYF. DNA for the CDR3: TGTGCCAGTCAGGGACTAGCGGCTTCCTACGAGCAGTACTTC.

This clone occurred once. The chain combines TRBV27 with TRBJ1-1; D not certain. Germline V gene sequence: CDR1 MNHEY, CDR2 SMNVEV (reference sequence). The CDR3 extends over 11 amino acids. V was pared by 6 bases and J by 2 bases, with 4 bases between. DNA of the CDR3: TGTGCCAGCAGCTCCAACACTGAAGCTTTCTTT. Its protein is CASSSNTEAFF.

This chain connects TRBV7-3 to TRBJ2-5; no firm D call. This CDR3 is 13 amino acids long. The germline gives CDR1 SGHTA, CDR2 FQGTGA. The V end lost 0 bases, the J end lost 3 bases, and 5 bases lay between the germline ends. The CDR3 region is CASSLTTKETQYF. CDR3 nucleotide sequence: TGTGCCAGCAGCTTAACTACGAAAGAGACCCAGTACTTC. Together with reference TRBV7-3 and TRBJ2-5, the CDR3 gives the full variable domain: GAGVSQTPSNKVTEKGKYVELRCDPISGHTALYWYRQSLGQGPEFLIYFQGTGAADDSGLPNDRFFAVRPEGSVSTLKIQRTERGDSAVYLCASSLTTKETQYFGPGTRLLVL.

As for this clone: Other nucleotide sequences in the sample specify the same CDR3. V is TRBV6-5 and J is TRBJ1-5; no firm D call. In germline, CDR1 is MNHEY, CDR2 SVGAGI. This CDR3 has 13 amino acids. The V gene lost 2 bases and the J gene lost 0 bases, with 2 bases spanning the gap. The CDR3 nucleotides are TGTGCCAGCAGTTACAATAGCAATCAGCCCCAGCATTTT. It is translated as CASSYNSNQPQHF.

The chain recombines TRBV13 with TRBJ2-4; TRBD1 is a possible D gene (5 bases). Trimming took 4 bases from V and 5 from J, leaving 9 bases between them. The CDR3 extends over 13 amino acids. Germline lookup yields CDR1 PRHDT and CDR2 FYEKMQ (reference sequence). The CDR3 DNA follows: TGTGCCAGCAGCTCCGCAGGGCAAAACATTCAGTACTTC. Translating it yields CASSSAGQNIQYF.